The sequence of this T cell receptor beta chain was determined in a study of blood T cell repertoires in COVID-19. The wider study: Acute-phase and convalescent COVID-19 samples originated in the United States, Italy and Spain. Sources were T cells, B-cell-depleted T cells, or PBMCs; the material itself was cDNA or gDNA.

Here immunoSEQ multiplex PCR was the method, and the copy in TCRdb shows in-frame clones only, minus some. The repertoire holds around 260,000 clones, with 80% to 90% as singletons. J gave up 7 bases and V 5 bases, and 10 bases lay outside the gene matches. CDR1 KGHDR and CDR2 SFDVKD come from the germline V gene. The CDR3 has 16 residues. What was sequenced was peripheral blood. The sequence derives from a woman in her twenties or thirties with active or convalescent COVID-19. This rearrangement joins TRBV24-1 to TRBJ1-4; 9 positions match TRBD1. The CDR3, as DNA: TGTGCCACCAGTGCCCCGGGACAGGGAGGGGGTGAAAAACTGTTTTTT. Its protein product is CATSAPGQGGGEKLFF.